The clone carrying this TCR beta chain was counted a few times. V was clipped by 4 bases and J by 0 bases, with 9 bases between them. This CDR3 is 15 amino acids long. Germline V lookup: CDR1 KGHSH, CDR2 LQKENI. This sample is drawn from a study of blood T cell repertoires in COVID-19. Study as a whole: The analysed material was cDNA or gDNA that came from T cells, B-cell-depleted T cells, or PBMCs.

The repertoire was sequenced with immunoSEQ multiplex PCR; TCRdb's copy has only in-frame clones and lacks some. The table has more than 65,000 clones, around three quarters seen once. Material for sequencing was peripheral blood. The rearrangement uses TRBV18 and TRBJ1-4; D gene unclear. The receptor comes from a man in his sixties with acute or convalescent COVID-19. The CDR3 coding sequence is TGTGCCAGCTCACTATCAGAGGCAACTAATGAAAAACTGTTTTTT. It translates to CASSLSEATNEKLFF.